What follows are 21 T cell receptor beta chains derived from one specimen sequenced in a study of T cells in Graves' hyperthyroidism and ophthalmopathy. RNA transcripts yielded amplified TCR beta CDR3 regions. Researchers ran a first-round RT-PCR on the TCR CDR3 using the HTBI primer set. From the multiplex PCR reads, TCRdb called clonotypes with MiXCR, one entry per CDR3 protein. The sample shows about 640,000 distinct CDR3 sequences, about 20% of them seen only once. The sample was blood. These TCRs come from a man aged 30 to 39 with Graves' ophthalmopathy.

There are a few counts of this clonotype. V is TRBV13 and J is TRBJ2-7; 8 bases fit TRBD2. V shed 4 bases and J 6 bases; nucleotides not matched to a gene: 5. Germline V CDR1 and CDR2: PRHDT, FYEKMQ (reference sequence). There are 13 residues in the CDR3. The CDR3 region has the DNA TGTGCCAGCAGCTCGACTAGCGCGAGCGAGCAGTACTTC. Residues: CASSSTSASEQYF.

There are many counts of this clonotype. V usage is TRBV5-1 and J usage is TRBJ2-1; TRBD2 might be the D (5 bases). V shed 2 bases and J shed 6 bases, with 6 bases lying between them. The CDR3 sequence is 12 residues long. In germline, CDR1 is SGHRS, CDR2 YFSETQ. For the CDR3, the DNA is TGCGCCAGCAGCTTACTAGGCAATGAGCAGTTCTTC. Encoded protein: CASSLLGNEQFF.

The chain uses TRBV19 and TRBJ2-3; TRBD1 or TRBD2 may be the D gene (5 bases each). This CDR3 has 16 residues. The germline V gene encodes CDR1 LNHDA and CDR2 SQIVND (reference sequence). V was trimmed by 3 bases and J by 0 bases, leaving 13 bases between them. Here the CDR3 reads CASSIPGPPSTDTQYF. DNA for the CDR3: TGTGCCAGTAGTATTCCGGGGCCTCCTAGCACAGATACGCAGTATTTT.

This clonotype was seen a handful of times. CDR3 nucleotide sequence: TGTGCCAGCAGTGGTACTACAGATGCACCCCTCCACTTT. Encoded protein: CASSGTTDAPLHF. This sequence joins TRBV6-1 and TRBJ1-6; no firm D call. The germline gives CDR1 MNHNS, CDR2 SASEGT. The CDR3 runs 13 residues. V lost 4 bases and J 11 bases, leaving 12 bases between the germline ends.

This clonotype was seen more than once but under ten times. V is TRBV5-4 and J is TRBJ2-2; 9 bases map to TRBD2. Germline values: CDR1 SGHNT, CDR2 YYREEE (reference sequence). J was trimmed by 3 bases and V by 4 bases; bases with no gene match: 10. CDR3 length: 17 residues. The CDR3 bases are TGTGCCAGCAGCCCGGAAGGCGGGAGGGCCTACACCGGGGAGCTGTTTTTT. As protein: CASSPEGGRAYTGELFF.

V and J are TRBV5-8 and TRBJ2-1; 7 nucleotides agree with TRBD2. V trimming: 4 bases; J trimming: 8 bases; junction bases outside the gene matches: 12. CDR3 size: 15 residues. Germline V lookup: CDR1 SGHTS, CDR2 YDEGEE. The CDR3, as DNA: TGTGCCAGCAGCCAAGCCCGGACTAGGTACGATGAGCAGTTCTTC. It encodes CASSQARTRYDEQFF.

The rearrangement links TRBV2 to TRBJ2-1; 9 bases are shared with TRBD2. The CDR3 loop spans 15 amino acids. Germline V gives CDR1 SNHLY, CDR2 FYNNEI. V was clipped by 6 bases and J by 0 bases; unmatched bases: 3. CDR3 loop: CASRMTSGSYNEQFF. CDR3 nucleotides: TGTGCCAGCAGGATGACTAGCGGCTCCTACAATGAGCAGTTCTTC. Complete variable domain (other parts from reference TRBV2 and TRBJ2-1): EPEVTQTPSHQVTQMGQEVILRCVPISNHLYFYWYRQILGQKVEFLVSFYNNEISEKSEIFDDQFSVERPDGSNFTLKIRSTKLEDSAMYFCASRMTSGSYNEQFFGPGTRLTVL.

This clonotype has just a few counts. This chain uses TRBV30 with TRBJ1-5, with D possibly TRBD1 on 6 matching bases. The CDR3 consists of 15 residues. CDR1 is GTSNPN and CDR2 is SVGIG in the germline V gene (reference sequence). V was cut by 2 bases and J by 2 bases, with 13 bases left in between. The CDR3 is CAWSPLDRRNQPQHF. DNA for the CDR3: TGTGCCTGGAGTCCCTTGGACAGACGCAATCAGCCCCAGCATTTT.

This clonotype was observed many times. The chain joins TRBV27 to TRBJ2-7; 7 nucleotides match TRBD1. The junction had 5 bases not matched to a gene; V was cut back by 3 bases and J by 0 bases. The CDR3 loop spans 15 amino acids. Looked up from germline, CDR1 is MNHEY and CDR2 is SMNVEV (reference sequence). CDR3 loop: CASSLGNRGSYEQYF. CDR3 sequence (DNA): TGTGCCAGCAGTTTGGGGAACAGGGGCTCCTACGAGCAGTACTTC.

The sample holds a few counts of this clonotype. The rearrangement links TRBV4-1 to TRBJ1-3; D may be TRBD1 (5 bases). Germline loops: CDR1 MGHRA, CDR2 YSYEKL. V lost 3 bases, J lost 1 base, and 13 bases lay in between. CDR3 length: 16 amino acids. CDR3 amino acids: CASSQGRGASGNTIYF. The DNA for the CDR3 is TGCGCCAGCAGCCAGGGGCGGGGAGCGTCTGGAAACACCATATATTTT.

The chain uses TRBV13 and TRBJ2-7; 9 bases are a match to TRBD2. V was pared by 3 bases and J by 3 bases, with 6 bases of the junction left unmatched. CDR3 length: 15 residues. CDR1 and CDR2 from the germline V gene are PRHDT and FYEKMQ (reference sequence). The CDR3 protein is CASSFPAGGVYEQYF. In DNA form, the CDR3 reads TGTGCCAGCAGCTTCCCGGCGGGAGGGGTCTACGAGCAGTACTTC.

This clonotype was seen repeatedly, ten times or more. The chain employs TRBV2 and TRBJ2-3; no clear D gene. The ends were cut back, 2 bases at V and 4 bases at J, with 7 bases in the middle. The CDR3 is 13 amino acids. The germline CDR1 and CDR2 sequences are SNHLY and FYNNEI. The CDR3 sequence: CASSETDADTQYF. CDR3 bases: TGTGCCAGCAGTGAAACCGACGCAGATACGCAGTATTTT.

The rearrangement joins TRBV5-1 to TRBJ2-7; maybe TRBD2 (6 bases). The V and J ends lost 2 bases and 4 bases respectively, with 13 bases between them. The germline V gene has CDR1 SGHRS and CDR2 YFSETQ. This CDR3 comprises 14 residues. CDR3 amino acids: CASSFGGDQYEQYF. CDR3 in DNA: TGCGCCAGCAGCTTTGGAGGGGACCAATACGAGCAGTACTTC.

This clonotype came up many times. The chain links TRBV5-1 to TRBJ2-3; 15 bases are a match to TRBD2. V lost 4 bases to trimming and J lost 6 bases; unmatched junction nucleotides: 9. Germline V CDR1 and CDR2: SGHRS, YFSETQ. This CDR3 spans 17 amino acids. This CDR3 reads CASSRGLAGGQTDTQYF. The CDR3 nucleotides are TGCGCCAGCAGCAGAGGACTAGCGGGAGGGCAGACCGATACGCAGTATTTT.

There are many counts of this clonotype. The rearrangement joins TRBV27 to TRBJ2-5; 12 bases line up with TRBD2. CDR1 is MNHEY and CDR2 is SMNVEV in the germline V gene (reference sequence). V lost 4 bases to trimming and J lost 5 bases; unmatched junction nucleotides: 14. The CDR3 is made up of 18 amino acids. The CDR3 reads CASSSSPALAGGMETQYF. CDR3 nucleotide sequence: TGTGCCAGCAGTTCATCTCCGGCACTAGCGGGAGGAATGGAGACCCAGTACTTC.

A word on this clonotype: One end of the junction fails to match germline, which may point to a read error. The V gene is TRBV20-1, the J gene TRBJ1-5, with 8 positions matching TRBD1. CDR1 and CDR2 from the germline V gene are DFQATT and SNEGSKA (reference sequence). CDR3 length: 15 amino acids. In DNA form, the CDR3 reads TGCAGTGCGAGAGGACAGGGTAGTAGCAATCAGCCCCAGCATTTT. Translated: CSARGQGSSNQPQHF.

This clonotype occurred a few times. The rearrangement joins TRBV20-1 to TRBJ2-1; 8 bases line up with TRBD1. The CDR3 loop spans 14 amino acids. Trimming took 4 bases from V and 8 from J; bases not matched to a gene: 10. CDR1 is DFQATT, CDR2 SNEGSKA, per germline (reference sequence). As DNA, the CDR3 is TGCAGTGCTAACCACGGGACAGGAACCGATGAGCAGTTCTTC. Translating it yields CSANHGTGTDEQFF.

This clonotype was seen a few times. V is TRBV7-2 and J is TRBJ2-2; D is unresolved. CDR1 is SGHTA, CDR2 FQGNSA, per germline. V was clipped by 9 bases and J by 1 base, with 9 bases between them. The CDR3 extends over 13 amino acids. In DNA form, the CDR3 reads TGTGCCAGATGGGTAGTGAACACCGGGGAGCTGTTTTTT. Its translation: CARWVVNTGELFF.

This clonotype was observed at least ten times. The CDR3 DNA follows: TGTGCCAGCAGTTCATGGACAGGGCGGAAGGACACTGAAGCTTTCTTT. It is translated as CASSSWTGRKDTEAFF. The chain carries TRBV28 and TRBJ1-1, with 8 bases that match TRBD1. V was clipped by 4 bases and J by 3 bases; unmatched bases: 10. The CDR3 consists of 16 residues. CDR1 MDHEN and CDR2 SYDVKM come from the germline V gene.

This CDR3 reads CASSVGPGARAYEQYF. The CDR3 DNA reads as TGTGCCAGCAGCGTAGGTCCAGGGGCCAGGGCCTACGAGCAGTACTTC. The chain combines TRBV9 with TRBJ2-7; a weak D match, TRBD1 (6 bases). CDR1 SGDLS and CDR2 YYNGEE come from the germline V gene. Trimming pared 0 bases from V and 2 bases from J, leaving 15 bases between. This CDR3 has 16 residues.

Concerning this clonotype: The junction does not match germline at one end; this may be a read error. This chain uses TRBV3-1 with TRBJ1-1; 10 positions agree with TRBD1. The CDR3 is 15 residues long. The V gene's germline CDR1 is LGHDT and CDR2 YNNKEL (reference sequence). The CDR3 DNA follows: TGTGCCTGCAGTCCGACAGGGGGCGGGAACACTGAAGCTTTCTTT. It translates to CACSPTGGGNTEAFF.